This TCR beta chain is drawn from a study of T-cell memory formation after mild COVID-19. MiXCR was run by TCRdb on the 5' RACE reads, yielding one entry per CDR3 protein. The table includes about 270,000 distinct CDR3 sequences, approximately 15% detected once. Sequencing input: PBMCs or a T cell subset sorted from them (not recorded which). The sequence was collected from a man younger than 30 who had mild COVID-19 (a few samples of this study predate the infection). Cell type and time point are not known.

In DNA, the CDR3 is TGTGCCAGCAGCGGACTCGGGACAGGAGGCAATGAGCAGTTCTTC. Translation gives CASSGLGTGGNEQFF. The chain employs TRBV12-3 or TRBV12-4 and TRBJ2-1, with 8 bases lining up with TRBD1. This CDR3 is built from 15 residues. Unmatched junction bases numbered 10, after V lost 6 bases and J lost 6 bases.